One and the same sample provided the 8 T cell receptor beta chains below, sequenced in a study of blood T cell repertoires in COVID-19. The table came from immunoSEQ multiplex PCR; TCRdb's copy has only in-frame clones and leaves some out. The sample records 250,000 to 300,000 clones, approximately 77% being singletons. Material for sequencing was peripheral blood. These receptors were taken from a woman younger than 35 with acute or convalescent COVID-19.

The chain links TRBV4-3 to TRBJ2-1, with a tentative D call TRBD2 (6 bases). This CDR3 has 17 residues. Trimming removed 1 base at V and 0 bases at J, with 13 bases between. Germline CDR1 is LGHNA and CDR2 is YSLEER. In DNA form, the CDR3 reads TGCGCCAGCAGCCAAGGCTGGCGGGGCAGCTCCTACAATGAGCAGTTCTTC. Amino acids: CASSQGWRGSSYNEQFF.

The chain employs TRBV9 and TRBJ2-3, with TRBD1 identical over 7 bases. There are 15 residues in the CDR3. The J segment lost 1 base and the V segment lost 4 bases, leaving 6 bases of the junction unmatched. Germline loops: CDR1 SGDLS, CDR2 YYNGEE. The CDR3 region is CASSNRDSGTDTQYF. Written as DNA, the CDR3 is TGTGCCAGCAGCAACCGGGACAGCGGCACAGATACGCAGTATTTT.

The rearrangement links TRBV15 to TRBJ1-5; D remains ambiguous. The V end lost 1 base, the J end lost 4 bases, and 11 bases lay between the germline ends. This CDR3 region has 15 residues. The germline V gene has CDR1 LNHNV and CDR2 YYDKDF (reference sequence). CDR3 loop: CATSRGDRGNQPQHF. The DNA for the CDR3 is TGTGCCACCAGCAGAGGGGATCGAGGGAATCAGCCCCAGCATTTT.

This clone was counted once. V is TRBV19 and J is TRBJ2-2; 9 nucleotides align to TRBD2. CDR1 is LNHDA, CDR2 SQIVND, per germline (reference sequence). The CDR3 covers 14 residues. The CDR3 loop reads CAARGLAGTGELFF. The CDR3 bases are TGTGCGGCCCGGGGACTAGCTGGGACCGGGGAGCTGTTTTTT.

The genes are TRBV5-6 and TRBJ2-7; 8 nucleotides agree with TRBD1. With V trimmed by 2 bases and J by 0 bases, 4 bases remained unmatched. The CDR3 contains 15 residues. CDR1 and CDR2 (germline): SGHDT, YYEEEE. The CDR3 is CASSLGTGDSYEQYF. The CDR3, as DNA: TGTGCCAGCAGCTTAGGGACAGGAGACTCCTACGAGCAGTACTTC. Variable domain in full (rest from reference TRBV5-6 and TRBJ2-7): DAGVTQSPTHLIKTRGQQVTLRCSPKSGHDTVSWYQQALGQGPQFIFQYYEEEERQRGNFPDRFSGHQFPNYSSELNVNALLLGDSALYLCASSLGTGDSYEQYFGPGTRLTVT.

This sequence joins TRBV5-6 and TRBJ2-7; maybe TRBD1 (6 bases). Germline assignment: CDR1 SGHDT and CDR2 YYEEEE. V lost 4 bases, J lost 2 bases, and 13 bases lay in between. The CDR3 covers 14 residues. Here the CDR3 reads CASSTTGSPYEQYF. The CDR3 DNA is TGTGCCAGCAGCACAACAGGGTCCCCCTACGAGCAGTACTTC. Looking up the rest from reference TRBV5-6 and TRBJ2-7 gives the full variable domain: DAGVTQSPTHLIKTRGQQVTLRCSPKSGHDTVSWYQQALGQGPQFIFQYYEEEERQRGNFPDRFSGHQFPNYSSELNVNALLLGDSALYLCASSTTGSPYEQYFGPGTRLTVT.

This clone was observed a handful of times. This rearrangement joins TRBV12-3 or TRBV12-4 to TRBJ2-5; D possibly corresponds to TRBD1 (6 bases). Trimming removed 8 bases at V and 3 bases at J, with 13 bases between. The CDR3 is 13 residues long. The CDR3 sequence is CASFKQGEETQYF. In DNA, the CDR3 is TGTGCCAGCTTCAAACAGGGAGAAGAGACCCAGTACTTC.

The chain links TRBV6-6 to TRBJ2-2; a possible D gene is TRBD1 (5 bases). This CDR3 contains 15 residues. Per the germline V gene, CDR1 is MNHNY and CDR2 is SVGAGI (reference sequence). Trimming removed 4 bases from V and 0 bases from J, with 9 bases in between. The CDR3 nucleotides read TGTGCCAGCAGTTTTGAAGGGGCGAACACCGGGGAGCTGTTTTTT. Protein sequence: CASSFEGANTGELFF.